This T cell receptor (beta chain) was recovered during a study of shared clonotypes between healthy human individuals. CDR3 length: 14 amino acids. Germline CDR1 reads MNHNS; CDR2 reads SASEGT. V dropped 2 bases and J dropped 4 bases, with 9 bases sitting between them. Only in-frame clones appear in the TCRdb table, and some are missing; sequencing was by immunoSEQ multiplex PCR. The sample records under 2.5 million clones, less than 95% being singletons. With respect to this clone: Its target is not known.

Findings and limits, study-wide: Represented diversity, genetic and exposure-history alike, was limited by few donors.

The origin of this receptor is a man aged 18-30 years in good health. Some clones in this sample may be carry-over from other donors' samples. V usage is TRBV6-1 and J usage is TRBJ2-1; D remains unclear. The sequenced material came from naive CD4+ T cells from PBMCs. This sample's subset: CD45RA+ positively selected. In DNA, the CDR3 is TGTGCCAGCAGTGAAATTCGTAGTTACAATGAGCAGTTCTTC. It translates to CASSEIRSYNEQFF.